This paragraph covers one T cell receptor (beta chain) sequence. Antigen: not known. CD45RO/CCR7/CD25/CD127/CD95/CD27 sorting isolated CD4+ naive, central memory, regulatory and stem cell-like memory cells. CDR1 is MGHRA and CDR2 is YSYEKL in the germline V gene. The CDR3 totals 16 residues. Trimming removed 1 base at V and 5 bases at J, with 15 bases between. Sequenced material consisted of expressed TCRB transcripts (all of the isolated RNA was reverse transcribed). Assay: immunoSEQ multiplex PCR; the TCRdb copy retains only in-frame clones and omits some. The repertoire holds over 700,000 clones, about a sixth seen once, with 0.023% in the top ten. This record belongs to a study of beta chain features in type 1 diabetes. Background on the study: Age, gender and cell yields were similar between patients and healthy donors. Broader study findings: Among all four CD4+ subsets, Type 1 diabetes patients had TCRB CDR3s that were moderately but significantly shorter. Fewer insertions but more deletions were seen at VDJ junctions in type 1 diabetes patients.

Material for sequencing was naive CD4+ T cells from blood. This TCR was recovered from a woman aged 18-30 years in good health. This chain links TRBV4-1 with TRBJ2-1, with D perhaps matching TRBD2 (6 bases). CDR3 in amino acids: CASSQVETRIHNEQFF. DNA for the CDR3: TGCGCCAGCAGCCAAGTTGAGACTAGAATCCACAATGAGCAGTTCTTC.